Below are 7 T cell receptor beta chains sequenced from a single sample in a study of cytomegalovirus exposure and HLA in healthy donors. Vbeta (60) and Jbeta (13) primers were used in the PCR. The repertoire was sequenced with immunoSEQ multiplex PCR; TCRdb's copy has only in-frame clones and lacks some. The sample consists of about 150,000 clones, more than 70% of them appearing once. Sequenced material: PBMCs. The receptors were gathered from a woman aged 40 to 50 in good health and CMV-seronegative.

V and J are TRBV4-1 and TRBJ2-1, with a weak D call TRBD2 (6 bases). V lost 4 bases to trimming and J lost 2 bases, with 9 bases between them. This CDR3 comprises 14 residues. Germline V gene sequence: CDR1 MGHRA, CDR2 YSYEKL. The CDR3 DNA follows: TGCGCCAGCAGCCGGGAGGTTGCCTACAATGAGCAGTTCTTC. This encodes CASSREVAYNEQFF.

The chain has TRBV9 and TRBJ2-1; 7 bases line up with TRBD2. The V gene's germline CDR1 is SGDLS and CDR2 YYNGEE. V gave up 3 bases and J gave up 0 bases; unmatched junction bases: 9. This CDR3 has 17 amino acids. The CDR3 is CASSDGTTQSSYNEQFF. Written as DNA, the CDR3 is TGTGCCAGCAGCGACGGGACTACCCAGAGCTCCTACAATGAGCAGTTCTTC.

The chain recombines TRBV9 with TRBJ2-1; possibly TRBD2 for D (5 bases). The ends were cut back, 2 bases at V and 3 bases at J, with 9 bases in the middle. CDR3 length equals 14 residues. Germline V gene lookup returns CDR1 SGDLS and CDR2 YYNGEE. The CDR3 DNA follows: TGTGCCAGCAGCGTCGGACTGGGCTACAATGAGCAGTTCTTC. This sequence encodes CASSVGLGYNEQFF.

A few counts support this clone. The chain links TRBV7-6 to TRBJ1-1; tentative D call: TRBD1 (6 bases). This CDR3 region has 16 residues. Germline V gene lookup returns CDR1 SGHVS and CDR2 FNYEAQ. Trimming pared 2 bases from V and 7 bases from J, leaving 20 bases between. The CDR3 reads CASSLRTAESGLEAFF. CDR3 in DNA: TGTGCCAGCAGCTTAAGGACAGCCGAGTCGGGCCTTGAAGCTTTCTTT.

The gene calls are TRBV7-9 and TRBJ2-7, with 9 bases lining up with TRBD2. This CDR3 contains 15 residues. Germline V gene sequence: CDR1 SEHNR, CDR2 FQNEAQ (reference sequence). Germline trimming cut 5 bases from V and 6 bases from J; bases unmatched to any gene: 11. The DNA for the CDR3 is TGTGCCAGCAGCCGCGGGGGGGCAGGGATGTTCGAGCAGTACTTC. Translation gives CASSRGGAGMFEQYF.

This clone was detected once. The chain joins TRBV4-2 to TRBJ2-7, with TRBD1 identical over 10 bases. CDR3 length: 16 residues. The germline V gene encodes CDR1 LGHNA and CDR2 YNFKEQ. V was pared by 6 bases and J by 4 bases, with 12 bases of the junction left unmatched. The CDR3 protein is CASSQTSRDRGYEQYF. The CDR3 coding sequence is TGTGCCAGCAGTCAAACCTCCCGGGACAGGGGTTACGAGCAGTACTTC.

J is TRBJ2-1 and V is TRBV5-6, with 7 bases that match TRBD2. This CDR3 region has 13 residues. The V gene end was trimmed by 5 bases and the J gene end by 5 bases; junction bases not matched to a gene: 4. Germline-derived CDR1 and CDR2 are SGHDT and YYEEEE. The CDR3: CASRGAGHNEQFF. The CDR3 bases are TGTGCCAGCAGAGGAGCGGGACACAATGAGCAGTTCTTC.